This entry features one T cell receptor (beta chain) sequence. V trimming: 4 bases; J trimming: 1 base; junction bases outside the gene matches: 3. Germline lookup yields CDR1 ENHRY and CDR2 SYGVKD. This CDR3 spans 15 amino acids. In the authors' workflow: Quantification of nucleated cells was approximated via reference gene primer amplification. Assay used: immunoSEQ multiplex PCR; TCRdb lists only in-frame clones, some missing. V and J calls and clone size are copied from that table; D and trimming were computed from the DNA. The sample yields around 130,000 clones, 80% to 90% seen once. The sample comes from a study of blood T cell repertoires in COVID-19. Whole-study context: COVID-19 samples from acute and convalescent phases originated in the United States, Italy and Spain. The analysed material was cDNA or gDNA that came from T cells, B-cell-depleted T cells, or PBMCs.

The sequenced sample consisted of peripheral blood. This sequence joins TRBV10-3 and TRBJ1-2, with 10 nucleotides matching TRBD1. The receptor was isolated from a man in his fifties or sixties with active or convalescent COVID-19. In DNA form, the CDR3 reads TGTGCCATCAGTGGGGGACAGGGGAATAACTATGGCTACACCTTC. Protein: CAISGGQGNNYGYTF.